The clone carrying this T cell receptor (beta chain) turned up a few times. What it binds is not known. Cryopreserved PBMCs provided around 1.9 micrograms of genomic DNA for the TCR beta libraries. The CDR3 contains 13 residues. CDR1 and CDR2 (germline): SGHRS, YFSETQ. Trimming stripped 4 bases from V and 8 bases from J, with 16 bases between. The data belong to a study of cytotoxic CD8 clonotypes in ibrutinib-treated CLL. Study overall: The sample average was approximately 260,000 productive templates and approximately 94,000 productive rearrangements.

General study results and limits: Public clonotypes proved infrequent, and on treatment they shrank or remained steady. Baseline levels of clonality went above those of age-matched healthy donors and moved with circulating CD8+ T-cell counts.

Produced via immunoSEQ multiplex PCR; TCRdb's table is partial and in-frame only. This sample has about 39,000 clones; approximately 67% occur once, and the top ten carry approximately 7.7%. This material consisted of PBMCs, taken at disease progression, from a patient treated with ibrutinib. This clonotype was obtained from a human donor with chronic lymphocytic leukemia. The rearrangement uses TRBV5-1 and TRBJ2-7; weak D call: TRBD2 (5 bases). Here the CDR3 DNA reads TGCGCCAGCAGCCTCCCCCGGGAATATAAGCAGTACTTC. Translated: CASSLPREYKQYF.